The entry below describes one T cell receptor beta chain. The specificity of this receptor is unknown. No much larger clonotype is one base removed from it; base qualities were not supplied. This record belongs to a study of PD-1 blockade in classical Hodgkin lymphoma (dated by TCRdb to between 2020 and 2021). In the study overall: The study used CyTOF and TCR beta sequencing to define a peripheral blood immune signature of response to PD-1 blockade in classical Hodgkin lymphoma.

In the paper's terms, the time point label means: newly diagnosed, previously untreated cHL patient sample. CD8+ T cells were purified from thawed PBMCs by magnetic negative selection with a Miltenyi CD8+ T cell isolation kit. PBMCs from patients with newly diagnosed, previously untreated classical Hodgkin lymphoma were sequenced as a comparison group for the relapsed/refractory trial patients. Peripheral blood was collected in 8 mL Vacutainer Cell Preparation Tubes, from which PBMCs were isolated by centrifugation and then cryopreserved. Purified CD4+ and CD8+ fractions were prepared only for cases where an additional PBMC sample was available. Magnetically labelled cells were depleted on LS columns in a quadroMACS separator, and the flow-through was collected as the purified fraction. The germline ends are 11 bases apart after V is trimmed by 4 bases and J by 1 base. CDR1 and CDR2 were assigned from the germline V gene as MGHRA and YSYEKL. From the cysteine through the phenylalanine, the CDR3 covers 15 amino acids. Kept here is only the CDR3 DNA, which spans 45 bases and is read in frame from base 1.

The Qiagen DNeasy kit was used to extract genomic DNA both from unsorted PBMCs and from the negatively selected CD4+ and CD8+ fractions. Using primers that anneal to V and J segments, immunoSEQ multiplex PCR amplified the TCR beta CDR3 regions. A synthetic immune receptor repertoire was used to minimize amplification bias, and any residual bias was removed computationally once sequencing was done. Per the source publication's procedure: Repertoire diversity was quantified as the Shannon entropy index using custom Python scripts. Unsorted, CD4+ and CD8+ repertoires were examined separately, except in combined analyses, for which CD4+ and CD8+ sequences were merged in silico. TCRdb mirrors the immuneACCESS table, restricted to in-frame sequences. Some clones are absent from its copies; in checked studies, under half trace to an unresolved V gene, and the reason for the others is unknown. V and J calls and clone size are copied from that table; D and trimming were computed from the DNA. The sample table holds about 21,000 clones, of which about 87% were seen once. Of the sample, about 7% is held by the ten largest clones.

Findings and caveats that apply to the study as a whole: Baseline TCR diversity was reported to be lower in newly diagnosed patients than in healthy donors and to be lower still in relapsed/refractory patients. Only a single clinical trial cohort was studied, and what caused the repertoire differences, possibly disease activity or prior therapy, remained undefined.

This chain joins TRBV4-1 to TRBJ2-1; confidence is insufficient to name the D gene. The specimen was CD8+ T cells from blood. The TCR comes from a human donor with classical Hodgkin lymphoma. Here the CDR3 is given as CASSPRTASYNEQFF. The DNA sequence is TGCGCCAGCAGCCCCCGGACGGCTTCCTACAATGAGCAGTTCTTC.